These 21 T cell receptor beta chains share one sample of origin, sequenced in a study of blood T cell repertoires in COVID-19. Method: immunoSEQ multiplex PCR; TCRdb's copy keeps in-frame clones and lacks some. Of more than 100,000 clones in the sample, about 86% were seen once. Sequencing was done on a sample of peripheral blood. The receptor source for this set is a woman between 50 and 59 years old with active or convalescent COVID-19.

The CDR3 nucleotides read TGTGCCACCAGTGACTTGGGACACCACTACAATGAGCAGTTCTTC. Translation gives CATSDLGHHYNEQFF. The rearrangement uses TRBV24-1 and TRBJ2-1, with a weak D call TRBD1 (6 bases). The CDR3 extends over 15 amino acids. The germline V and J ends were trimmed by 4 bases and 3 bases, with 12 bases remaining between them. The germline gives CDR1 KGHDR, CDR2 SFDVKD.

The chain uses TRBV27 and TRBJ2-3; no reliable D call. This CDR3 has 17 amino acids. Per germline, CDR1 MNHEY and CDR2 SMNVEV (reference sequence). V lost 5 bases to trimming and J lost 6 bases, with 24 bases between them. The CDR3 nucleotides are TGTGCCAGCAGTCCTGCTCGACGGTCGGAGCCCCCGGATACGCAGTATTTT. Translation gives CASSPARRSEPPDTQYF.

The V and J genes are TRBV10-2 and TRBJ2-3, with TRBD2 identical over 8 bases. CDR3 length: 14 residues. Germline V gene data show CDR1 as WSHSY and CDR2 as SAAADI. The V segment lost 3 bases and the J segment 5 bases; nucleotides outside the gene matches: 4. This CDR3 is CASSDSAGVDTQYF. The CDR3 DNA reads as TGCGCCAGCAGTGACTCAGCGGGAGTAGATACGCAGTATTTT.

The chain couples TRBV28 to TRBJ1-2; D not resolved. This CDR3 region has 13 residues. Trimming shortened V by 6 bases and J by 4 bases, and 12 bases separated the two germline ends. CDR1 and CDR2 from the germline V gene are MDHEN and SYDVKM. CDR3 nucleotide sequence: TGTGCCAGCAGCCCCAGTAACAGCTATGGCTACACCTTC. Translation gives CASSPSNSYGYTF.

The chain carries TRBV6-2 or TRBV6-3 and TRBJ2-7; possible D gene TRBD2, 5 bases. CDR3 length equals 12 residues. Germline V lookup: CDR1 MNHEY, CDR2 SVGEGT. V was cut by 6 bases and J by 5 bases, with 11 bases left in between. The chain's CDR3 is CASSEGSHEQYF. CDR3 nucleotides: TGTGCCAGCAGCGAGGGTTCTCACGAGCAGTACTTC.

V gene TRBV10-3 combines with J gene TRBJ2-3; a possible D gene is TRBD2 (6 bases). V lost 6 bases and J 2 bases, leaving 15 bases between the germline ends. Germline V CDR1 and CDR2: ENHRY, SYGVKD. The CDR3 has 15 amino acids. CDR3 amino acids: CAIRGRDSTTDTQYF. CDR3 nucleotide sequence: TGTGCCATCAGGGGCCGGGACTCGACCACAGATACGCAGTATTTT.

Details on this clone: The junction differs from germline at one of its ends, possibly a read error. The CDR3 spells CASGQDGGIGGYTF. DNA of the CDR3: TGTGCCAGCGGCCAAGATGGAGGGATTGGTGGCTACACCTTC. This rearrangement joins TRBV4-2 to TRBJ1-2; no reliable D call. Germline V gives CDR1 LGHNA, CDR2 YNFKEQ. This CDR3 spans 14 amino acids.

The chain has TRBV30 and TRBJ1-2, with D perhaps TRBD1 (6 bases). The V end lost 0 bases, the J end lost 8 bases, and 13 bases lay between the germline ends. Per germline, CDR1 GTSNPN and CDR2 SVGIG (reference sequence). The CDR3 has 13 residues. CDR3 residues: CAWSVGGGAGYTF. The CDR3 nucleotides are TGTGCCTGGAGTGTAGGTGGGGGCGCGGGCTACACCTTC.

This clone showed up just a few times. The DNA for the CDR3 is TGCGCCAGCAGCTTGGGTTTAGAGGAAGGGACCCAGTACTTC. It is translated as CASSLGLEEGTQYF. The chain couples TRBV5-1 to TRBJ2-5, with D hard to call. CDR1 is SGHRS, CDR2 YFSETQ, per germline. V was trimmed by 0 bases and J by 7 bases, leaving 13 bases between them. The CDR3 consists of 14 residues.

The rearrangement links TRBV27 to TRBJ1-6; 7 bases are a match to TRBD1. The CDR3 runs 13 residues. The germline V gene encodes CDR1 MNHEY and CDR2 SMNVEV (reference sequence). After removal of 6 bases from V and 7 bases from J, the junction contained 3 bases not matched to a gene. CDR3 protein: CASSRDSNSPLHF. CDR3 coding DNA: TGTGCCAGCAGCCGGGACAGCAATTCACCCCTCCACTTT.

J is TRBJ2-7 and V is TRBV28, with D tentatively TRBD2 (7 bases). Germline-derived CDR1 and CDR2 are MDHEN and SYDVKM. Between the trimmed V and J ends, which lost 7 bases and 3 bases, there was a span of 19 bases. The CDR3 runs 15 residues. For the CDR3, the DNA is TGTGCCAGCACCTTAGGGGGGGGGCTCGACTACGAGCAGTACTTC. It codes for CASTLGGGLDYEQYF.

The chain uses TRBV4-1 and TRBJ2-7, with 9 bases that match TRBD1. V lost 0 bases and J lost 6; bases outside the gene matches: 3. This CDR3 is 14 amino acids long. Germline CDR1 reads MGHRA; CDR2 reads YSYEKL. The chain's CDR3 is CASSQESTGGEQYF. CDR3 DNA sequence: TGCGCCAGCAGCCAAGAATCGACAGGGGGCGAGCAGTACTTC.

The chain combines TRBV5-1 with TRBJ2-7; TRBD2 is a possible D gene (6 bases). The ends were cut back, 4 bases at V and 0 bases at J, with 14 bases in the middle. From germline, CDR1 is SGHRS and CDR2 YFSETQ. The CDR3 extends over 15 amino acids. The CDR3 loop is CASSRGDSDSYEQYF. The CDR3 coding sequence is TGCGCCAGCAGCCGCGGGGACTCCGACTCCTACGAGCAGTACTTC.

The rearrangement uses TRBV28 and TRBJ2-7; no firm D call. V was cut by 5 bases and J by 12 bases, with 20 bases left in between. The CDR3 totals 13 residues. CDR1 is MDHEN and CDR2 is SYDVKM in the germline V gene. CDR3 protein: CASSAIGGIDPYF. The CDR3 DNA is TGTGCCAGCAGTGCAATCGGCGGTATCGACCCGTACTTC.

This sequence joins TRBV13 and TRBJ2-3, with 11 nucleotides matching TRBD2. The CDR3 has 18 amino acids. Germline V gene lookup returns CDR1 PRHDT and CDR2 FYEKMQ (reference sequence). With V trimmed by 6 bases and J by 4 bases, 15 bases remained unmatched. This CDR3 is CASSPVRGSGRASDTQYF. The CDR3 DNA is TGTGCCAGCAGTCCCGTGCGCGGTAGCGGGAGGGCCTCAGATACGCAGTATTTT. The whole variable domain, filled in from reference TRBV13 and TRBJ2-3, reads AAGVIQSPRHLIKEKRETATLKCYPIPRHDTVYWYQQGPGQDPQFLISFYEKMQSDKGSIPDRFSAQQFSDYHSELNMSSLELGDSALYFCASSPVRGSGRASDTQYFGPGTRLTVL.

This chain links TRBV29-1 with TRBJ1-3, with unresolved D. The CDR3 length is 12 residues. Trimming cost V 7 bases and J 0 bases, with 7 bases left between them. Germline V CDR1 and CDR2: SQVTM, ANQGSEA. The CDR3 bases are TGCAGCGGAACCAGCTCTGGAAACACCATATATTTT. Its translation: CSGTSSGNTIYF.

The J gene is TRBJ2-1, the V gene TRBV13; 10 positions match TRBD2. Germline CDR1 PRHDT, CDR2 FYEKMQ (reference sequence). The CDR3 loop spans 14 amino acids. V shed 0 bases and J 9 bases; nucleotides not matched to a gene: 2. The CDR3 loop is CASSLGAGGFEQFF. The CDR3 DNA sequence: TGTGCCAGCAGCTTAGGAGCGGGAGGGTTTGAGCAGTTCTTC.

CDR3 amino acids: CASSRPFRGGSYEQYF. In DNA, the CDR3 is TGTGCCAGCAGTAGGCCCTTCCGGGGGGGTTCCTACGAGCAGTACTTC. The J gene is TRBJ2-7, the V gene TRBV27; 8 nucleotides align to TRBD2. The CDR3 is 16 amino acids. Unmatched junction bases numbered 10, after V lost 5 bases and J lost 1 base. Germline-derived CDR1 and CDR2 are MNHEY and SMNVEV (reference sequence).

The J gene is TRBJ2-7, the V gene TRBV7-3; 8 bases fit TRBD1. Germline CDR1 SGHTA, CDR2 FQGTGA. The V segment lost 5 bases and the J segment 2 bases; nucleotides outside the gene matches: 5. The CDR3 runs 14 residues. The CDR3 protein is CASSLRGLTYEQYF. DNA of the CDR3: TGTGCCAGCAGCCTCAGGGGGCTAACCTACGAGCAGTACTTC.

The chain uses TRBV28 and TRBJ2-7; the D gene is possibly TRBD1 (5 bases). CDR3 length: 14 residues. The V end was cut by 3 bases, the J end by 3 bases, with 12 bases between. Per the germline V gene, CDR1 is MDHEN and CDR2 is SYDVKM. The CDR3 region is CASSLLGAGYEQYF. The CDR3 region has the DNA TGTGCCAGCAGTTTGTTAGGGGCAGGCTACGAGCAGTACTTC. Supplemented by reference TRBV28 and TRBJ2-7, the full variable domain reads DVKVTQSSRYLVKRTGEKVFLECVQDMDHENMFWYRQDPGLGLRLIYFSYDVKMKEKGDIPEGYSVSREKKERFSLILESASTNQTSMYLCASSLLGAGYEQYFGPGTRLTVT.

The CDR3 DNA reads as TGTGCCAGCAGCCAAGCCGGGGGTGTAGGGACTGAAGCTTTCTTT. Translation: CASSQAGGVGTEAFF. V and J are TRBV14 and TRBJ1-1, with D possibly matching TRBD1 (5 bases). From germline, CDR1 is SGHDN and CDR2 FVKESK. The ends were cut back, 1 base at V and 5 bases at J, with 14 bases in the middle. This CDR3 comprises 15 residues.